This T cell receptor beta chain was identified in a study of tumor-infiltrating lymphocytes in primary liver carcinoma. Turning to this clonotype: It is likely a read error, because the conserved phenylalanine at the end of the CDR3 is missing. The DNA is omitted, as the CDR3 cannot be located on it reliably, and the CDR3 follows TCRdb's listing.

TCR beta cDNA came from around 500 ng total RNA, primed with a constant-region primer. Three rounds of nested multiplex PCR with slightly modified ARM-PCR produced TCR beta libraries. Primers for the first two PCR rounds were TRBV1-TRBV30 forward primers and a C-beta reverse primer (about 10 cycles per round). TCRdb processed the multiplex PCR reads anew with MiXCR; each CDR3 protein has one entry. The sample shows under 130,000 distinct CDR3 sequences, 82% of them seen only once. The tissue used was unsorted bulk material of about 20-33 mg. RNA and DNA were co-extracted from it with the AllPrep DNA/RNA mini kit. Germline CDR1 and CDR2: SQVTM and ANQGSEA. The CDR3 adds up to 15 amino acids, both ends counted.

The sequence was obtained from a man aged 40-49 years with primary liver carcinoma and hepatitis B virus infection. The chain recombines TRBV29-1 with TRBJ1-1; the table's D call, TRBD1, was not checked against the DNA. Sequenced material: liver tumor tissue from sampling region 3. The subset denotes: tumor region T3, left-lateral pole. The CDR3 protein is CSGASGWGMNAEAFV.